This paragraph reports one TCR beta chain. This sample stems from a study of patients and donors after allogeneic stem cell transplantation. The germline V and J ends were trimmed by 2 bases and 2 bases, with 3 bases remaining between them. This CDR3 contains 12 residues. Germline assignment: CDR1 KGHSH and CDR2 LQKENI. TCRdb itself ran the RT-PCR reads through MiXCR, one entry per CDR3 protein. The sample holds about a million distinct CDR3 sequences; around 17% are singletons and the top ten take 5% to 7.5%. The sample taken for sequencing was blood, either unsorted or a sorted T cell fraction (not recorded which). The sequence was collected from a human donor who was either an allogeneic HSCT recipient or a stem cell or donor lymphocyte infusion donor (not recorded which). It is not recorded whose cells these are; they may come from a transplant donor. The V call is TRBV18, the J call TRBJ2-5; D unresolved. The CDR3 spells CASSPKQETQYF. The CDR3 DNA follows: TGTGCCAGCTCACCAAAGCAAGAGACCCAGTACTTC.